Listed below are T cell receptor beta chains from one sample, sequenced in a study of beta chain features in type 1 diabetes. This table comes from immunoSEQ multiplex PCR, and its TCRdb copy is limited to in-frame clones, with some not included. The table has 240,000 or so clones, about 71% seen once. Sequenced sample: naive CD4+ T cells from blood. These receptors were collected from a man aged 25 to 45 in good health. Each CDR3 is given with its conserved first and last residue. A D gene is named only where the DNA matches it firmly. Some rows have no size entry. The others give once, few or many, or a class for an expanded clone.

CSVGRPNTEAFF	TGCAGCGTTGGAAGGCCGAACACTGAAGCTTTCTTT	TRBV29-1	.	TRBJ1-1	.
CASSFAGGFSLAKNIQYF	TGTGCCAGCAGCTTTGCGGGAGGGTTTTCACTAGCCAAAAACATTCAGTACTTC	TRBV7-2	TRBD2	TRBJ2-4	.
CAWTTGPSGNTIYF	TGTGCCTGGACCACGGGGCCCTCTGGAAACACCATATATTTT	TRBV30	.	TRBJ1-3	.
CATSRVLAEELFF	TGTGCCACCAGCAGAGTACTAGCGGAGGAGCTGTTTTTT	TRBV15	TRBD2	TRBJ2-2	.
CASSLDGTHNEQFF	TGTGCCAGCAGTTTAGATGGCACTCACAATGAGCAGTTCTTC	TRBV28	.	TRBJ2-1	few
CASRLATTSSYNEQFF	TGTGCAAGTCGCTTAGCAACGACTAGCTCCTACAATGAGCAGTTCTTC	TRBV12-2	.	TRBJ2-1	.
CASSPGTGPPSEQYF	TGTGCCAGCAGCCCAGGGACAGGTCCCCCTAGCGAGCAGTACTTC	TRBV7-2	TRBD1	TRBJ2-7	.
CSARRDQPQHF	TGCAGTGCTAGAAGGGATCAGCCCCAGCATTTT	TRBV20-1	.	TRBJ1-5	.
CASSESAGGERTQYF	TGTGCCAGCAGTGAATCGGCGGGGGGCGAACGGACCCAGTACTTC	TRBV25-1	TRBD2	TRBJ2-5	.
CASSDSTSSYNEQFF	TGTGCCAGCAGCGATTCGACTAGCTCCTACAATGAGCAGTTCTTC	TRBV9	.	TRBJ2-1	.
CSVEEGQGTYNEQFF	TGCAGCGTTGAAGAAGGACAGGGGACATACAATGAGCAGTTCTTC	TRBV29-1	TRBD1	TRBJ2-1	.
CASSQDAQGSGANVLTF	TGCGCCAGCAGCCAAGATGCGCAGGGCTCTGGGGCCAACGTCCTGACTTTC	TRBV4-3	.	TRBJ2-6	.
CASSLDRNYGYTF	TGTGCCAGCAGCTTGGACAGAAACTATGGCTACACCTTC	TRBV14	.	TRBJ1-2	.
CASSPTSGRYYTGELFF	TGTGCCAGCAGCCCGACTAGCGGGAGATACTACACCGGGGAGCTGTTTTTT	TRBV9	TRBD2	TRBJ2-2	.
CSVDSPSGNEQFF	TGCAGCGTTGATAGCCCCTCGGGGAATGAGCAGTTCTTC	TRBV29-1	.	TRBJ2-1	few
CASSLNLNTEAFF	TGTGCCAGCAGCCTTAATCTGAACACTGAAGCTTTCTTT	TRBV5-4	.	TRBJ1-1	.
CASRLQGTSNEQYF	TGTGCCAGCAGGCTCCAGGGGACTAGTAACGAGCAGTACTTC	TRBV2	TRBD2	TRBJ2-7	.
CAWNSGGLSYNEQFF	TGTGCCTGGAATAGCGGGGGATTATCCTACAATGAGCAGTTCTTC	TRBV30	TRBD2	TRBJ2-1	.
CASSQDRGPRTDTQYF	TGTGCCAGCAGCCAGGACAGGGGACCCCGCACAGATACGCAGTATTTT	TRBV5-4	TRBD1	TRBJ2-3	.
CSVAGQADQPQHF	TGCAGCGTTGCTGGTCAGGCTGATCAGCCCCAGCATTTT	TRBV29-1	.	TRBJ1-5	.
CASSPGLAEIYEQYF	TGTGCCAGCAGCCCAGGACTAGCGGAGATCTACGAGCAGTACTTC	TRBV7-9	TRBD2	TRBJ2-7	few
CSVVATFSYEQYF	TGCAGCGTTGTGGCAACCTTCTCCTACGAGCAGTACTTC	TRBV29-1	.	TRBJ2-7	.
CSWGGSSYNEQFF	TGCAGCTGGGGCGGGAGCTCCTACAATGAGCAGTTCTTC	TRBV29-1	TRBD2	TRBJ2-1	.
CASSVSGVGSTEAFF	TGTGCCAGCAGCGTCAGCGGGGTTGGGAGCACTGAAGCTTTCTTT	TRBV9	.	TRBJ1-1	.
CSVEGLAGSPSTDTQYF	TGCAGCGTCGAAGGCCTAGCGGGTTCTCCTAGCACAGATACGCAGTATTTT	TRBV29-1	TRBD2	TRBJ2-3	.
CASSILRGGTEAFF	TGTGCCAGCAGCATACTCAGGGGAGGCACTGAAGCTTTCTTT	TRBV7-2	.	TRBJ1-1	.
CASSTYQTETHGYTF	TGTGCCAGCAGCACCTACCAGACAGAGACCCATGGCTACACCTTC	TRBV9	.	TRBJ1-2	.
CSAADLRNYNEQFF	TGCAGCGCAGCCGACTTAAGAAATTACAATGAGCAGTTCTTC	TRBV29-1	.	TRBJ2-1	.
CASSHTLNTEAFF	TGTGCCAGCAGCCATACTTTGAACACTGAAGCTTTCTTT	TRBV14	.	TRBJ1-1	few
CASSAGGQANYGYTF	TGTGCCAGCAGCGCGGGGGGACAAGCAAACTATGGCTACACCTTC	TRBV9	.	TRBJ1-2	.
CAWSRTGVYGYTF	TGTGCCTGGAGTCGAACCGGGGTTTATGGCTACACCTTC	TRBV30	.	TRBJ1-2	.
CASSMIGRAGTGELFF	TGTGCCAGTAGTATGATCGGGAGGGCCGGGACCGGGGAGCTGTTTTTT	TRBV19	TRBD2	TRBJ2-2	.
CSASQTRAFF	TGCAGTGCTAGCCAGACTAGAGCTTTCTTT	TRBV20-1	.	TRBJ1-1	once
CASSYGWSPTYNEQFF	TGTGCCAGCAGTTACGGTTGGTCTCCAACCTACAATGAGCAGTTCTTC	TRBV28	.	TRBJ2-1	.
CASSLSQGWTGELFF	TGTGCCAGCAGCTTGTCACAGGGATGGACCGGGGAGCTGTTTTTT	TRBV7-9	.	TRBJ2-2	.
CSVEGWRQGDSYEQYF	TGCAGCGTTGAGGGGTGGCGACAGGGGGATTCCTACGAGCAGTACTTC	TRBV29-1	TRBD1	TRBJ2-7	few
CASSGGQAEQYF	TGTGCCAGCAGCGGAGGACAGGCCGAGCAGTACTTC	TRBV9	TRBD1	TRBJ2-7	.
CAYRPLSSYNSPLHF	TGTGCCTACAGACCACTGAGCTCCTATAATTCACCCCTCCACTTT	TRBV30	.	TRBJ1-6	.
CAWSTTWAQYF	TGTGCCTGGAGTACCACCTGGGCTCAGTACTTC	TRBV30	.	TRBJ2-5	few
CATYYPGQPYNEQFF	TGTGCCACCTATTACCCAGGACAGCCCTACAATGAGCAGTTCTTC	TRBV7-2	.	TRBJ2-1	few
CASSGTALYNEQFF	TGTGCCAGCAGCGGGACAGCGCTCTACAATGAGCAGTTCTTC	TRBV14	TRBD1	TRBJ2-1	.
CAWSTMDTRQPQHF	TGTGCCTGGAGCACAATGGACACAAGGCAGCCCCAGCATTTT	TRBV30	.	TRBJ1-5	.
CASKKRDVNEQYF	TGTGCCAGCAAAAAGAGGGACGTTAATGAGCAGTACTTC	TRBV7-9	.	TRBJ2-7	once
CSVEATSGGAGEQFF	TGCAGCGTTGAAGCGACTAGCGGGGGGGCAGGTGAGCAGTTCTTC	TRBV29-1	TRBD2	TRBJ2-1	.
CATIGLEETQYF	TGTGCCACCATAGGGCTCGAAGAGACCCAGTACTTC	TRBV5-4	.	TRBJ2-5	.
CASSWTSGSYNEQFF	TGTGCCAGCAGCTGGACTAGCGGCTCCTACAATGAGCAGTTCTTC	TRBV28	TRBD2	TRBJ2-1	.